One T cell receptor (beta chain) is described in this entry. As yet, its antigen is unknown. The CDR3 is made up of 16 amino acids. The V gene's germline CDR1 is MDHEN and CDR2 SYDVKM. J lost 2 bases, V lost 2 bases, and 7 bases had no gene match. The PCR employed 60 Vbeta primers together with 13 Jbeta primers. Assay used: immunoSEQ multiplex PCR; TCRdb lists only in-frame clones, some missing. This table has around 140,000 clones, about 80% appearing once. The data were taken from a study of cytomegalovirus exposure and HLA in healthy donors. Broader study findings: A later analysis linked some 17,000 TCR beta sequences to HLA alleles at 0.05 false discovery rate. Specificity of three CMV-associated chains for CMV antigens was verified in vitro. No immune exposure information besides CMV serostatus was available.

The study sampled nominally healthy donors, though unrecorded immune exposures were likely. The V gene is TRBV28, the J gene TRBJ2-5, with 8 bases matching TRBD1. Sequencing was done on a sample of PBMCs. The receptor comes from a woman between 35 and 50 years old in good health and CMV-seronegative. The CDR3 reads CASSLNVHRGQETQYF. The CDR3 region has the DNA TGTGCCAGCAGTTTAAATGTGCACAGGGGGCAAGAGACCCAGTACTTC.